Presented here are 6 T cell receptor beta chains from one specimen sequenced in a study of T cells in Graves' hyperthyroidism and ophthalmopathy. Template material for amplifying TCR beta CDR3 regions consisted of RNA transcripts. Carried out on the TCR CDR3, a first-round RT-PCR used the HTBI primer set. Each CDR3 protein gets one entry after TCRdb re-called the multiplex PCR reads with MiXCR. There are around 600,000 distinct CDR3 sequences in the sample; around 16% occur only once, and approximately 3.5% lies in the top ten. Sample: blood. These receptors originate from a woman in her thirties or forties with Graves' ophthalmopathy.

This clonotype was picked up many times. J is TRBJ2-2 and V is TRBV7-8; no definite D call. V lost 2 bases and J 4 bases, leaving 14 bases between the germline ends. The CDR3 runs to 16 residues. Looked up from germline, CDR1 is SGHVS and CDR2 is FQNEAQ. CDR3 DNA sequence: TGTGCCAGCAGCTTAAAGACCCGCACCTTCACCGGGGAGCTGTTTTTT. Its translation: CASSLKTRTFTGELFF.

This chain joins TRBV5-1 and TRBJ2-2; TRBD2 is a possible D gene (7 bases). Germline V gives CDR1 SGHRS, CDR2 YFSETQ. This CDR3 comprises 16 residues. V lost 7 bases and J 1 base, leaving 17 bases between the germline ends. The CDR3 sequence is CASGRVGGRNTGELFF. The CDR3 nucleotides are TGCGCCAGCGGCAGGGTCGGGGGGCGGAACACCGGGGAGCTGTTTTTT. The full variable domain, completed using reference TRBV5-1 and TRBJ2-2, is KAGVTQTPRYLIKTRGQQVTLSCSPISGHRSVSWYQQTPGQGLQFLFEYFSETQRNKGNFPGRFSGRQFSNSRSEMNVSTLELGDSALYLCASGRVGGRNTGELFFGEGSRLTVL.

Worth noting for this clonotype: Given a much more abundant clone one base away, this may be a read error. This chain connects TRBV6-2 or TRBV6-3 to TRBJ1-5; weak D call: TRBD1 (5 bases). This CDR3 comprises 19 residues. V was pared by 7 bases and J by 0 bases, with 25 bases between. Germline CDR1 reads MNHEY; CDR2 reads SVGEGT. CDR3 sequence (DNA): TGTGCCAGCACCCTTCGACCCTTGACAGATAGCGGTAGCAATCAGCCCCAGCATTTT. It is translated as CASTLRPLTDSGSNQPQHF.

Only one count was recorded for this clonotype. This sequence may be a read error, since a much larger clone differs from it by one base. This chain links TRBV7-3 with TRBJ2-2; tentatively, D is TRBD2 (6 bases). The CDR3 length is 16 residues. V lost 5 bases, J lost 2 bases, and 15 bases lay in between. Germline V CDR1 and CDR2: SGHTA, FQGTGA. CDR3 amino acids: CASSPRGTLNTGELFF. CDR3 nucleotide sequence: TGTGCCAGCAGCCCCCGGGGGACTCTCAACACCGGGGAGCTGTTTTTT.

The V call is TRBV6-1, the J call TRBJ1-1; the D gene is possibly TRBD1 (5 bases). With 3 bases removed from V and 0 bases from J, the gap between germline ends came to 14 bases. The germline V gene has CDR1 MNHNS and CDR2 SASEGT. The CDR3 spans 16 residues. This chain's CDR3 is CASSDVRGLLNTEAFF. For the CDR3, the DNA is TGTGCCAGCAGTGATGTGAGGGGACTCCTGAACACTGAAGCTTTCTTT.

This clonotype was seen many times. This CDR3 is CASTDAPGGFGLTDTQYF. In nucleotides, the CDR3 is TGTGCCAGCACCGACGCCCCGGGAGGGTTCGGCCTCACAGATACGCAGTATTTT. This rearrangement joins TRBV28 to TRBJ2-3; 8 bases match TRBD2. This CDR3 is 18 amino acids long. The J segment lost 2 bases and the V segment lost 7 bases, leaving 17 bases of the junction unmatched. Germline loops: CDR1 MDHEN, CDR2 SYDVKM.